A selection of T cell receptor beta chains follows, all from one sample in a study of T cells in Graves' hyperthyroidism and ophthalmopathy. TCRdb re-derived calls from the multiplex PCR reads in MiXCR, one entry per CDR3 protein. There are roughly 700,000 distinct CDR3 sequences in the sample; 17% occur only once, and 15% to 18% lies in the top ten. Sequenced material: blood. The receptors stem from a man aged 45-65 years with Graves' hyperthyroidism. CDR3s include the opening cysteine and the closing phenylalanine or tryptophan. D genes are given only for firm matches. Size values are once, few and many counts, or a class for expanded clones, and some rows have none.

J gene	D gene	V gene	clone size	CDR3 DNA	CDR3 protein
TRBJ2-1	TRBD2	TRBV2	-	TGTGCCAGCAGTGAGGGAGGGGCAGCGGGAGGCCCTAGGATGCAGTTCTTC	CASSEGGAAGGPRMQFF
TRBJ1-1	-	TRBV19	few	TGTGCCAGTAGTATGGTCGGGGGGAACACTGAAGCTTTCTTT	CASSMVGGNTEAFF
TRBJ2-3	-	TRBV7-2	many	TGTGCCAGCAGCTTAGGGGGGACCTTAGCAGCAGATACGCAGTATTTT	CASSLGGTLAADTQYF
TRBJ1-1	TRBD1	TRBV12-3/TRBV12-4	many	TGTGCCAGCAGTTCCCTGACAGGGGGGACTGAAGCTTTCTTT	CASSSLTGGTEAFF
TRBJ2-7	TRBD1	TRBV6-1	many	TGTGCCAGCAGTTCCGGGACAGGGGCTAAGTCCTTCTACGAGCAGTACTTC	CASSSGTGAKSFYEQYF
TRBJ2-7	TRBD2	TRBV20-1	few	TGCAGTGCTAGAGATTTGCTAGCGGGTGACAACGAGCAGTACTTC	CSARDLLAGDNEQYF
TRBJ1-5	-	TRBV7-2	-	TGTGCCAGCGGCCTAGGTCACAGGGCGAATCAGCCCCAGCATTTT	CASGLGHRANQPQHF
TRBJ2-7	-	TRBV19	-	TGTGCCAGTAGTAGACAGGACGGGGAGCAGTACTTC	CASSRQDGEQYF
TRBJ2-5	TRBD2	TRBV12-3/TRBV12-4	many	TGTGCCAGCATGGGGCCACTAGCGGACCTGCAAGAGACCCAGTACTTC	CASMGPLADLQETQYF
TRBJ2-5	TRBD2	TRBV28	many	TGTGCCAGCAGTCCCGGGGTAGCGGGAGGGTGGGAGACCCAGTACTTC	CASSPGVAGGWETQYF
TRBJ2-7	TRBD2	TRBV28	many	TGTGCCAGCAGTCTTTGGACTAGCGGGGTAAGACCCTACGAGCAGTACTTC	CASSLWTSGVRPYEQYF
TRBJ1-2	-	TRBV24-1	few	TGTGCCACCGAAGGACCAAGCTCCTATGGCTACACCTTC	CATEGPSSYGYTF
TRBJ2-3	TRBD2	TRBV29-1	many	TGCAGCGTTGATGGCCTAGCGGGACACACAGATACGCAGTATTTT	CSVDGLAGHTDTQYF
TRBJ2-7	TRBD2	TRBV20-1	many	TGCAGTGCCAAGGTAGCGGGAGCCTCCTACGAGCAGTACTTC	CSAKVAGASYEQYF
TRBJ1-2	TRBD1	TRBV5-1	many	TGCGCCAGCAGCTTGGGGGACAGGAATTATGGCTACACCTTC	CASSLGDRNYGYTF
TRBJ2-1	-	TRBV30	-	TGTGCCTGGAGTGTATATGAGCAGTTCTTC	CAWSVYEQFF
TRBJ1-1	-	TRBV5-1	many	TGCGCCAGCAGCTTGGAGGGGGGGGGCACTGAAGCTTTCTTT	CASSLEGGGTEAFF
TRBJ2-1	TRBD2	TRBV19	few	TGTGCCAGCGTAGCTAGCGGGAGGCTCACCTACAATGAGCAGTTCTTC	CASVASGRLTYNEQFF
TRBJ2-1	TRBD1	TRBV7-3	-	TGTGCCAGCAGCTTAACCCAAACAGGGGTGGGCACCAATGAGCAGTTCTTC	CASSLTQTGVGTNEQFF
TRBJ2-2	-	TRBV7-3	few	TGTGCCAGCAGCCCCCGAGGGAGTCCGTACACCGGGGAGCTGTTTTTT	CASSPRGSPYTGELFF
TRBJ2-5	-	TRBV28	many	TGTGCCAGCAGTCAAGGGAGAAGGCGGGACCAGTACTTC	CASSQGRRRDQYF
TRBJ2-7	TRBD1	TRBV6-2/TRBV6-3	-	TGTGCCAGCTCCGGGACAGTTCCGACCGAGCAGTACTTC	CASSGTVPTEQYF
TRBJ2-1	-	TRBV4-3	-	TGCGCCAGCAGCCAAGATTGGGGGACTGGGGCCTACAATGAGCAGTTCTTC	CASSQDWGTGAYNEQFF
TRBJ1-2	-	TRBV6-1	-	TGTGCCAGCAGTGCCGGGACACCGTATGGCTACACCTTC	CASSAGTPYGYTF
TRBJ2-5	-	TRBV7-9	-	TGTGCCAGCAGCCCACGTCGTGTGTACCAAGAGACCCAGTACTTC	CASSPRRVYQETQYF
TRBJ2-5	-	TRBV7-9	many	TGTGCCAGCAGGTCTGGGGGTCGGGAGACCCAGTACTTC	CASRSGGRETQYF